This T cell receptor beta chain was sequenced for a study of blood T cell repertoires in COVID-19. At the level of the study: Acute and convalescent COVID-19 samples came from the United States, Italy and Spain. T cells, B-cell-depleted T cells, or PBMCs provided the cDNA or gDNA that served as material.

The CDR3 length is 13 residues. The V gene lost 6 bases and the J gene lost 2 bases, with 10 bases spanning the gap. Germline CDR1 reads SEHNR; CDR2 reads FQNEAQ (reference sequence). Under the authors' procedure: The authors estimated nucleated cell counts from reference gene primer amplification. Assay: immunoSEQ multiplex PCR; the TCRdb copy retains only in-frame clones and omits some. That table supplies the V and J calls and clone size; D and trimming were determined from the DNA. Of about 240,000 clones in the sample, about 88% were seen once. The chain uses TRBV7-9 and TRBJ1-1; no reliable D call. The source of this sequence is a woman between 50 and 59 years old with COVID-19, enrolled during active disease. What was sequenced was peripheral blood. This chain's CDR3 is CASRIRLNTEAFF. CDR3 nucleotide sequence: TGTGCCAGCAGGATCCGACTTAACACTGAAGCTTTCTTT.